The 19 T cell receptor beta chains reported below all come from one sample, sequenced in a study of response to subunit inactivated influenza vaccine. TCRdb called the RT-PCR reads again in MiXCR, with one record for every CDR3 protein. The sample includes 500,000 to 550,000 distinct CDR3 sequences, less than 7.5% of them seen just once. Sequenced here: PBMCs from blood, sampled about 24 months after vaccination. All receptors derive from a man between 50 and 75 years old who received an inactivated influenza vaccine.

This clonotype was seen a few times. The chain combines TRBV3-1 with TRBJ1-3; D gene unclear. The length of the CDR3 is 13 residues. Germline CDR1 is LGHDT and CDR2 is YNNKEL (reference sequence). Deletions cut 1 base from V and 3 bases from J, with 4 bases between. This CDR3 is CASSQGRGNTIYF. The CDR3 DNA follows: TGTGCCAGCAGCCAAGGTCGTGGAAACACCATATATTTT.

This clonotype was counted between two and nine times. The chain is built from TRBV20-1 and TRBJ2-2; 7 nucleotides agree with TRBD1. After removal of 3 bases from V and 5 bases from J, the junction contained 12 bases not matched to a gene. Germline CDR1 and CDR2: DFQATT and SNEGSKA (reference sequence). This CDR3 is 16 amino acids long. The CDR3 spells CSARSPRGIWTGELFF. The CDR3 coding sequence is TGCAGTGCTAGGAGCCCCAGGGGGATCTGGACCGGGGAGCTGTTTTTT.

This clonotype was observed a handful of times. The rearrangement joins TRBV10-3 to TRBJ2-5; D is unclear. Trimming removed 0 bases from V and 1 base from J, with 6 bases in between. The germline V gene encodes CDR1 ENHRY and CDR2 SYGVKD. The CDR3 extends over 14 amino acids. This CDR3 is CAISESWTQETQYF. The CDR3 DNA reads TGTGCCATCAGTGAGTCCTGGACCCAAGAGACCCAGTACTTC.

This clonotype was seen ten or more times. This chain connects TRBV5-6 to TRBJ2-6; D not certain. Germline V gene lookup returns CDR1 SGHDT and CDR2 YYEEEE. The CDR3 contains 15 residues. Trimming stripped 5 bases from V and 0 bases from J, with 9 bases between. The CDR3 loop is CASSELYSGANVLTF. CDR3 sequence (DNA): TGTGCCAGCAGTGAATTATACTCTGGGGCCAACGTCCTGACTTTC.

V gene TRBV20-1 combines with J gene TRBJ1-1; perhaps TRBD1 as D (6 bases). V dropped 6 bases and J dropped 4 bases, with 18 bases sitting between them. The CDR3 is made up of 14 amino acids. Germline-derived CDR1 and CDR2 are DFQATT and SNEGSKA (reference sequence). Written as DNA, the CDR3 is TGCAGTGCCAGCAAAGGGGGGGGCGGCACTGAAGCTTTCTTT. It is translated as CSASKGGGGTEAFF.

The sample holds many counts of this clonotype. CDR3 amino acids: CASSSLTGTFGEQYF. Written as DNA, the CDR3 is TGTGCCAGCAGCTCTCTAACAGGGACTTTTGGGGAGCAGTACTTC. The rearrangement uses TRBV7-6 and TRBJ2-7; either TRBD1 or TRBD2 may supply D (6 bases each). Trimming pared 4 bases from V and 7 bases from J, leaving 20 bases between. Germline V gives CDR1 SGHVS, CDR2 FNYEAQ. This CDR3 contains 15 residues.

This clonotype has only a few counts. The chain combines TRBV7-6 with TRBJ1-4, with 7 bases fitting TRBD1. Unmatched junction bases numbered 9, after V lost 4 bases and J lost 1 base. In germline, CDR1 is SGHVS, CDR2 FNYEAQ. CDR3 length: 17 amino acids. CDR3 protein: CASSSHPRGRTNEKLFF. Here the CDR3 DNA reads TGTGCCAGCAGCTCGCACCCGAGGGGGCGAACTAATGAAAAACTGTTTTTT.

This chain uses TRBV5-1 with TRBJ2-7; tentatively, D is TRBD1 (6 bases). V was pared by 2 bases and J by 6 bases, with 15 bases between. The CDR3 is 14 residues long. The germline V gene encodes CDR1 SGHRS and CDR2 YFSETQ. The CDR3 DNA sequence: TGCGCCAGCAGCTTAACAGGGATGGTTGGCGAGCAGTACTTC. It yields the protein CASSLTGMVGEQYF.

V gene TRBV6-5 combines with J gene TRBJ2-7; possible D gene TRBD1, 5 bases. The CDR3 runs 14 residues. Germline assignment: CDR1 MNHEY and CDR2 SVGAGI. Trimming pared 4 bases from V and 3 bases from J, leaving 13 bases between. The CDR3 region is CASSLDSLLYEQYF. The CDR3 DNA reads TGTGCCAGCAGTTTAGACAGTCTCCTCTACGAGCAGTACTTC.

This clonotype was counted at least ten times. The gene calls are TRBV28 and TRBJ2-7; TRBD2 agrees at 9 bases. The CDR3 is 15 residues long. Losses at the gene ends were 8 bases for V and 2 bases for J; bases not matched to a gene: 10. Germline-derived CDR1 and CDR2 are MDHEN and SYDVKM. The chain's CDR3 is CASRRGGAGTYEQYF. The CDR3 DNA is TGTGCCAGCCGGCGGGGGGGCGCTGGAACCTACGAGCAGTACTTC.

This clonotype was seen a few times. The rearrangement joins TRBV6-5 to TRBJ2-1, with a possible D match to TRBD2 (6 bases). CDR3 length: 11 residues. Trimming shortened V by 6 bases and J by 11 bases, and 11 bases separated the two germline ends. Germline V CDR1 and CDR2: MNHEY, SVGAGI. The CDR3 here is CASSLGGKQFF. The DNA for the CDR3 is TGTGCCAGCAGCCTGGGAGGCAAGCAGTTCTTC.

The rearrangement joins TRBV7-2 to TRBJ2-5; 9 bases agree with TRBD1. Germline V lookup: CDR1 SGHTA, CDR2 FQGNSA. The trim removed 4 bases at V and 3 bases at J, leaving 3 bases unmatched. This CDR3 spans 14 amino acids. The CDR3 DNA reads TGTGCCAGCAGCTACTGGGACAGGGAAGAGACCCAGTACTTC. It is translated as CASSYWDREETQYF.

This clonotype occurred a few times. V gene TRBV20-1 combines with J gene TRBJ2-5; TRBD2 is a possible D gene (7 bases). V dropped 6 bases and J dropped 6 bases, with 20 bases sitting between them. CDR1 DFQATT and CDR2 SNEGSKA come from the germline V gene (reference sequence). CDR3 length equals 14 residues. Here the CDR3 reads CSASASGQGKTQYF. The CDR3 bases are TGCAGTGCATCGGCTAGCGGCCAGGGGAAGACCCAGTACTTC.

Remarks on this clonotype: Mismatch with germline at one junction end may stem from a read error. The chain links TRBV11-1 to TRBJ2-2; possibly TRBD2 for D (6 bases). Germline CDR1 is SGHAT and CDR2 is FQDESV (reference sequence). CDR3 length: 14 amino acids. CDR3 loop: CASSPGLTNGGLFF. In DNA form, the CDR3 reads TGTGCCAGCAGCCCCGGGCTAACTAACGGGGGGCTGTTTTTT.

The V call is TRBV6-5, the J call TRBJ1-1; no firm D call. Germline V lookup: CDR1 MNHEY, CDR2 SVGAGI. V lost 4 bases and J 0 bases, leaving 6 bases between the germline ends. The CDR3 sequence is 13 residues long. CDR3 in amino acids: CASSSYMNTEAFF. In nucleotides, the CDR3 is TGTGCCAGCAGTTCCTACATGAACACTGAAGCTTTCTTT.

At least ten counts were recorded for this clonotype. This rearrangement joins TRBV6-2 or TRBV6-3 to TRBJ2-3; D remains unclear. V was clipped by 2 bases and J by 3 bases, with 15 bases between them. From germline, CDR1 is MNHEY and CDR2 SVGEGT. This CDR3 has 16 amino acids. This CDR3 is CASSYSREPWTDTQYF. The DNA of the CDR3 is TGTGCCAGCAGTTACAGCAGAGAACCCTGGACAGATACGCAGTATTTT.

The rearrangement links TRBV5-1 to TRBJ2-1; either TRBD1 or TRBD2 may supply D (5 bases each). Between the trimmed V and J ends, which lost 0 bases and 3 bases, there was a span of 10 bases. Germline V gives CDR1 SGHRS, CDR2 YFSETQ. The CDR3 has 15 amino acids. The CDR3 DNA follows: TGCGCCAGCAGCTTGGATGGGACCCTCTACAATGAGCAGTTCTTC. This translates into CASSLDGTLYNEQFF. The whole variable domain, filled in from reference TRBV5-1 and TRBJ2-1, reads KAGVTQTPRYLIKTRGQQVTLSCSPISGHRSVSWYQQTPGQGLQFLFEYFSETQRNKGNFPGRFSGRQFSNSRSEMNVSTLELGDSALYLCASSLDGTLYNEQFFGPGTRLTVL.

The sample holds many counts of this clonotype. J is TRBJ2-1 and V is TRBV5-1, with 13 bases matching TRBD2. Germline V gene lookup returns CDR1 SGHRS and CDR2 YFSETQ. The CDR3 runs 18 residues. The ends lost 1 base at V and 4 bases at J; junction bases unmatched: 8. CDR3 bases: TGCGCCAGCAGCTTGAATCCCCAACTAGCGGGAGGGTACAATGAGCAGTTCTTC. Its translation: CASSLNPQLAGGYNEQFF.

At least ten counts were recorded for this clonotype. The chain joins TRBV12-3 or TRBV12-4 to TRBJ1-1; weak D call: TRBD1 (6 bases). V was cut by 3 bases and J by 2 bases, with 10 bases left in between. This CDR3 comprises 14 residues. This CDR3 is CASSFSGANTEAFF. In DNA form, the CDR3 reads TGTGCCAGCAGTTTCTCAGGGGCAAACACTGAAGCTTTCTTT.